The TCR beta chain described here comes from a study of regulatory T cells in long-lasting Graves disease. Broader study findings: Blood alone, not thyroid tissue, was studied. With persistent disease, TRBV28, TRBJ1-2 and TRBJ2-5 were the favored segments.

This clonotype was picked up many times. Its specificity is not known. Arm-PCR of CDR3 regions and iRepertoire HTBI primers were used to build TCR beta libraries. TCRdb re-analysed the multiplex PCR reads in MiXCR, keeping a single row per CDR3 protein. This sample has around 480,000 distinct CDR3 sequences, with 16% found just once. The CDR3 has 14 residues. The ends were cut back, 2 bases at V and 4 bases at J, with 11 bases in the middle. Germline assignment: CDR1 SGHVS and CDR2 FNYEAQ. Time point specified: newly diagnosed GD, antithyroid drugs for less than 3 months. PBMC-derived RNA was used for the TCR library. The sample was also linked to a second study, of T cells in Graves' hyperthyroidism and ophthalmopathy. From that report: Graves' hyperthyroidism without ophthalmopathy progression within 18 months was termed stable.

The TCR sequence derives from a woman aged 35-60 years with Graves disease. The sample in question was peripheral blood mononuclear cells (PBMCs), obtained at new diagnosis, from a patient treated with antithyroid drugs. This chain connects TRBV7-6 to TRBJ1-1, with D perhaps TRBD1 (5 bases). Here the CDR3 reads CASSLTRQLTEAFF. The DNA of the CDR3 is TGTGCCAGCAGCTTAACACGACAGCTCACTGAAGCTTTCTTT.